This is a list of T cell receptor beta chains from one sample in a study of T cell responses to AZD1222 COVID-19 vaccine. Here immunoSEQ multiplex PCR was the method, and the copy in TCRdb shows in-frame clones only, minus some. The data show roughly 150,000 clones, 85% to 90% seen once. The input for sequencing was peripheral blood, taken 28 days after the second AZD1222 dose. The receptors here all came from an adult who received the AZD1222 COVID-19 vaccine. The CDR3 runs from the conserved cysteine through the conserved F or W. The D gene is left open where the match is weak. Only part of the rows carry a size: once, few, many, or a class if the clone is expanded.

v_gene	abundance	d_gene	j_gene	CDR3nt	CDR3aa
TRBV6-2/TRBV6-3	NA	NA	TRBJ2-6	TGTGCCAGCAGTTACCCCCCAAGGGTACCCTCTGGGGCCAACGTCCTGACTTTC	CASSYPPRVPSGANVLTF
TRBV9	NA	NA	TRBJ2-7	TGTGCCAGCAGCGTAGTACCGATATCGGGGCTATCCGAGCAGTACTTC	CASSVVPISGLSEQYF
TRBV7-8	NA	NA	TRBJ2-3	TGTGCCAGCGCCATGGGACTTTGGGGTACAGATACGCAGTATTTT	CASAMGLWGTDTQYF
TRBV19	NA	NA	TRBJ2-1	TGTGCCAGTAGTATGAGGAGTGAGCAGTTCTTC	CASSMRSEQFF
TRBV19	NA	TRBD2	TRBJ2-1	TGTGCCAGTAGTCCCAAACTAGCGGGATATTACAATGAGCAGTTCTTC	CASSPKLAGYYNEQFF
TRBV7-6	NA	TRBD2	TRBJ2-3	TGTGCCAGCAGCTCTGGGCTAGCGGAGTTCACAGATACGCAGTATTTT	CASSSGLAEFTDTQYF
TRBV5-1	NA	TRBD1	TRBJ1-3	TGCGCCAGCAGCCGGGACAGGGCTGGAAACACCATATATTTT	CASSRDRAGNTIYF
TRBV4-2	once	NA	TRBJ2-1	TGTGCCAGCAGCCAAGTTTTAGCAGGAAATAGGAGGCTGACTGAGCAGTTCTTC	CASSQVLAGNRRLTEQFF
TRBV7-9	NA	TRBD1	TRBJ1-1	TGTGCCAGCAGCCTGAGACAGGGCATGAACACTGAAGCTTTCTTT	CASSLRQGMNTEAFF
TRBV5-1	NA	NA	TRBJ1-1	TGCGCCAGCAGCTTTGGGAGCTTGAACACTGAAGCTTTCTTT	CASSFGSLNTEAFF
TRBV5-5	once	TRBD1	TRBJ1-5	TGTGCCAGCAGCTTGGCCAGGGGGCGGGGGCAGCCCCAGCATTTT	CASSLARGRGQPQHF
TRBV4-1	NA	TRBD2	TRBJ2-1	TGCGCCAGCAGCCAAGATTGGGGGCGGGAGGCGTATGAGCAGTTCTTC	CASSQDWGREAYEQFF
TRBV15	NA	NA	TRBJ1-2	TGTGCCACCAGCAGAGAGGGGGCCGGCTATGGCTACACCTTC	CATSREGAGYGYTF
TRBV29-1	NA	NA	TRBJ2-3	TGCAGCGTCATGGACTGGCCCTTCCTTGACTTT	CSVMDWPFLDF
TRBV10-3	NA	NA	TRBJ2-1	TGTGCCATCAGTGAGTCTCTGGCTTCGGGGTACAATGAGCAGTTCTTC	CAISESLASGYNEQFF
TRBV2	NA	NA	TRBJ2-5	TGTGCCAGCAGTGAGAAGAACCGCCAAGAGACCCAGTACTTC	CASSEKNRQETQYF
TRBV19	NA	TRBD1	TRBJ1-5	TGTGCCAGTAGTATGATTCGACAGGGGAGTCAGCCCCAGCATTTT	CASSMIRQGSQPQHF
TRBV3-1/TRBV3-2	once	NA	TRBJ2-7	TGTGCCAGCAGCCAAGATTGGGCCTACGAGCAGTACTTC	CASSQDWAYEQYF
TRBV12-3/TRBV12-4	once	NA	TRBJ1-2	TGTGCCAGCAGTTTGTTAGGAGATGGCTACACCTTC	CASSLLGDGYTF
TRBV14	once	NA	TRBJ2-5	TGTGCCAGCAGCCTTCAGCCCGGGCAGGGTCGGGAGACCCAGTACTTC	CASSLQPGQGRETQYF